This T cell receptor beta chain was obtained from a study of cytomegalovirus exposure and HLA in healthy donors (dated by TCRdb to 2015 to 2018). A note on the overall study: An earlier analysis of about 530 of the donors reported 276 Gb of sequence data and around 110 million unique TCR beta sequences obtained from around 190 million T cells. HLA typing covered class I and class II loci at four-digit resolution. To decide whether each TCR beta V gene segment behaved as functional or pseudogenic, an earlier analysis of some 570 of the donors relied on high-throughput TCR beta sequencing. Rather than drawing on any new phenotypic data, the later analysis identified candidate immune exposures from TCR beta sequences and the way those sequences occurred across donors. The study used immunosequencing to profile the T cell repertoires of several hundred subjects and linked those repertoires to cytomegalovirus serostatus. The aim of the study was to test whether cataloging public T cell receptors could identify signatures of past pathogen exposure. All discovery cohort repertoires had been generated on a single sequencing platform. A separate validation cohort of roughly 110 different subjects was used in addition to the roughly 720-subject first cohort. Of the approximately 400 genotyped donors, 81% fell in the genetic ancestry cluster associated with self-reported Caucasian donors. Roughly 5 DR-DQ haplotypes were treated as single units for association and clustering because of strong linkage in the cohort. Donor age, sex, ethnicity and CMV serostatus were compiled together with the repertoire data. A later analysis re-examined previously published TCR beta repertoires from over 500 donors and added high-resolution HLA genotyping to investigate patterns of TCR occurrence. Across under 500 genotyped donors of the cohort, an average of about 200,000 unique TCR beta nucleotide sequences per donor were sequenced, and about a sixth of those sequences were non-productive. High-throughput TCR immunosequencing, statistical association of individual TCRs with disease status, and machine learning were combined to predict cytomegalovirus infection status. In a later genetic analysis, genome-wide SNP genotypes for about three fifths of the roughly 670 donors were used, and that subset was treated as a discovery cohort. The number of typed donors differed by locus: 629-630 for A, B, C, DRB1 and DQB1; approximately 530 for DQA1; over 600 for DPA1; and some 470 for DPB1. Around 300 gigabases of sequencing data and tens of millions of unique TCR sequences were included in an early release covering 550 to 800 HLA-typed donors. What the work shows at the level of the full study, not this receptor alone: A cluster of highly shared sequence variants was judged likely to be a technical artifact of the sequencing pipeline. The authors suggested that the approach could potentially be extended to other disease states and immunological phenotypes. Because some donors lacked HLA typing at each locus, the association tests relied only on the typed subset. An association between a missense DCLRE1C variant and V-gene and J-gene trimming of TCR beta chains was found in a later genetic analysis and replicated in an independent cohort. Most CMV-associated TCR beta chains appeared to be HLA-restricted in a later analysis, and the HLA associations seemed to be driven largely by CMV exposure. Assigning TCR associations to individual alleles was difficult when HLA alleles, especially DR and DQ, strongly co-occurred. The earlier analysis of 587 of the donors excluded some 15 rarely observed V segments, including chromosome 9 orphons, because counts were too low. A further reported finding was that TCR beta sequences accurately predicted the HLA-A and HLA-B alleles for most subjects in the first cohort. According to a later analysis, parvovirus B19, influenza, CMV and Epstein-Barr virus appeared linked to several top co-occurrence clusters. A total of some 180 TCR beta chains were listed by the study as associated with cytomegalovirus. Some IMGT-functional V segments, including TRBV6-2 and TRBV6-3, could not be distinguished by the 87-base-pair reads and were therefore excluded. In an earlier analysis of some 540 of the donors, most TCR beta V segments appeared in productive rearrangements about 87% or about 30% of the time, broadly matching IMGT annotations. Only TCR beta chains were sequenced in this cohort, and the absence of alpha or paired-chain data limited detectable features. At a false discovery rate of 0.05, a later analysis linked 16,000 or so TCR beta sequences to specific HLA alleles. Linkage disequilibrium might explain the correlated functional status among segregating V segments, but an unknown experimental factor could not be excluded. Cytomegalovirus status was reported to be diagnosed by the classifier with high specificity and sensitivity in both the original and validation cohorts. Immune exposure information for the cohort was limited to CMV serostatus. In a later genetic analysis, fewer N-insertions in productive TCRs were reported among donors in an Asian-associated ancestry cluster than the roughly 640-donor mean. A later analysis found that HLA-associated TCR beta chains were more clonally expanded and had lower generation probabilities than equally common non-associated chains. Presence/absence analyses assumed roughly uniform sequencing depth across donors, an assumption that may not hold. In vitro tests confirmed that three of the cytomegalovirus-associated TCR beta chains recognize cytomegalovirus antigens. Most TCR sequences were seen in very few donors, while some public TCRs were found in many individuals. A later analysis found that TCR association rates varied across HLA loci, with DRB1 alleles showing the most associated TCRs and HLA-C alleles the fewest.

The cohort consisted of fewer than 700 healthy bone marrow donors. At the time of sampling, every cohort member was nominally healthy, though immune exposures that went unrecorded were likely present. The donor tested CMV seropositive and was one of the 289 seropositive cohort members. A peripheral blood sample was collected from each donor, and TCR beta sequencing was performed on peripheral blood mononuclear cells. The Qiagen DNeasy Blood Extraction Kit was used to extract genomic DNA from the blood cell samples. As concerns this clone: Its antigen is unknown. No quality values exist for individual bases; no much larger clone is one base distant.

The germline V gene encodes CDR1 SGHTA and CDR2 FQGTGA. From the cysteine through the phenylalanine, the CDR3 covers 13 amino acids. Only the CDR3 region is kept as DNA, spanning 39 bases read in frame from base 1. V sheds 5 bases and J sheds 8 bases, leaving 10 bases between their ends. Library construction relied on the immunoSEQ multiplex PCR assay. For the multiplex PCR, a mixture combining 60 forward primers for TCR Vbeta segments and 13 reverse primers for TCR Jbeta segments was used. A multiplex PCR assay on genomic DNA amplified the CDR3 region of rearranged TCR beta genes. On the Illumina HiSeq System, the amplified TCR beta libraries were sequenced as 87-base-pair reads. For the original study's pipeline: A later analysis counted tens of millions of unique TCR beta chains across the roughly 700 repertoires, and 9.5 million to 11 million of these chains were shared by at least two donors. A nearest-neighbor algorithm error-corrected the raw reads and collapsed the reads into unique sequences, merging closely related sequences to remove PCR and sequencing errors. V, D and J gene segments were assigned by aligning CDR3 sequences to IMGT reference sequences. For a sequence to be retained, a match of at least six nucleotides to both a V gene segment and a J gene segment was required. Rearrangements were classified as productive when the CDR3 lacked stop codons and remained in frame with V and J, and all other rearrangements were classified as non-productive. CDR3 was defined according to IMGT convention as the region running from the second conserved V-encoded cysteine to the conserved J-encoded phenylalanine. Sequences without an unambiguous match to a single V gene segment were excluded from the earlier analysis of several hundred of the donors. An earlier analysis of 587 of the donors classified V segments as functional when productive rearrangements were above 56.7% and as segregating when the standard deviation between donors was above 5%. A statistical classification framework was developed to diagnose cytomegalovirus status using the catalog of TCR beta chain sequences. A later analysis assigned V and J genes by comparing TCR nucleotide sequences with IMGT/GENE-DB human TR gene sequences. The TCRdist pipeline was used in a later analysis to assign CDR3 sequences and most-parsimonious VDJ recombination scenarios. A later analysis defined each TCR beta chain by its CDR3 amino acid sequence plus V-gene family, and excluded reads lacking a unique V-gene family. A later analysis removed 600 or so highly shared, low-generation-probability nucleotide sequences to deal with suspected cross-contamination and a sequencing artifact. In a later analysis, a clonal expansion index was calculated for each public chain from normalized within-repertoire ranks of inferred template counts. Generation probabilities in a later analysis came from a VDJ recombination model fitted to out-of-frame rearrangements, and those results were checked against IGoR. In a later analysis, hypergeometric tests were used to score TCR-TCR, TCR-HLA and TCR-CMV co-occurrence, with a repertoire-size bias correction applied to TCR pairs. To estimate false discovery rates, a later analysis permuted the HLA or CMV assignments 20 times. A later analysis grouped co-occurring TCRs with DBSCAN, adding TCRdist sequence similarity when clustering within HLA-allele-positive subsets. For co-occurrence clustering, repertoires with fewer than 30,000 or more than 120,000 public chains were excluded, along with a handful of repertoires with anomalous nucleotide sharing. The table comes from immuneACCESS by way of TCRdb, which keeps in-frame sequences with V and J called. Part of the clones is missing from these tables; in studies checked, under half for an unresolved V gene and the rest for unknown reasons. V and J calls and clone size are those listed in that table; D and trimming were worked out from the DNA. A total of 150,000 to 200,000 clones appear in this sample, 80% of them only once. The top ten clonotypes cover approximately 6.8% of the sample.

The chain uses TRBV7-3 and TRBJ1-6, with the D segment identity uncertain. The receptor was derived from a male donor in good health and CMV-seropositive. Material for sequencing was PBMCs. This receptor carries the CDR3 CASSPTRDSPLHF. The sequence in DNA is TGTGCCAGCAGCCCCACGCGGGATTCACCCCTCCACTTT. Beyond the CDR3, the reference TRBV7-3 and TRBJ1-6 genes provide the residues; the full variable domain reads: GAGVSQTPSNKVTEKGKYVELRCDPISGHTALYWYRQSLGQGPEFLIYFQGTGAADDSGLPNDRFFAVRPEGSVSTLKIQRTERGDSAVYLCASSPTRDSPLHFGNGTRLTVT.